The rows below give T cell receptor beta chains drawn from one sample of a study of monozygotic twins with inflammatory bowel disease. TCRdb re-called the 5' RACE reads; one entry per CDR3 protein, DNA not given. The sample's table shows about 300,000 distinct CDR3 sequences. The sequencing sample was made of blood. Receptors were obtained from a human donor with ulcerative colitis or Crohn's disease, or a healthy co-twin of an affected twin (not recorded which). CDR3s include the opening cysteine and the closing phenylalanine or tryptophan.

CDR3: CASSFLGVYEQYF
V: TRBV28
J: TRBJ2-7

CDR3: CSARDLVKGGQGEAFF
V: TRBV20-1
J: TRBJ1-1

CDR3: CASSLDRSGYHF
V: TRBV5-6
J: TRBJ1-6

CDR3: CASSRSGSETQYF
V: TRBV27
J: TRBJ2-5

CDR3: CASSFGQVGSPLHF
V: TRBV7-9
J: TRBJ1-6

CDR3: CASIGGGTGELFF
V: TRBV5-1
J: TRBJ2-2

CDR3: CASSQEDREETQYF
V: TRBV4-3
J: TRBJ2-5

CDR3: CASSFSSSGRRSYEQYF
V: TRBV5-1
J: TRBJ2-7

CDR3: CASSQSILETQYF
V: TRBV23-1
J: TRBJ2-5

CDR3: CAIRVQETQYF
V: TRBV10-3
J: TRBJ2-5

CDR3: CASSLVVGLAHKNIQYF
V: TRBV12-3/TRBV12-4
J: TRBJ2-4

CDR3: CASSSEPGDAKNMQYF
V: TRBV6-5
J: TRBJ2-4

CDR3: CASSFSRGAYNEQFF
V: TRBV12-3/TRBV12-4
J: TRBJ2-1

CDR3: CASSYGAWGRSNTEAFF
V: TRBV6-5
J: TRBJ1-1

CDR3: CASSTPRTVSYNEQFF
V: TRBV19
J: TRBJ2-1

CDR3: CASSDRTGDGYTF
V: TRBV28
J: TRBJ1-2

CDR3: CASSSNQRTQETQYF
V: TRBV27
J: TRBJ2-5

CDR3: CASSPGGAQGETQYF
V: TRBV5-6
J: TRBJ2-5

CDR3: CASSQDFTRAGNIQYF
V: TRBV4-1
J: TRBJ2-4

CDR3: CSGLAGGPWTGELFF
V: TRBV29-1
J: TRBJ2-2

CDR3: CASSISTGIRETQYF
V: TRBV19
J: TRBJ2-5

CDR3: CASSQYPGQGTYEQYF
V: TRBV6-1
J: TRBJ2-7

CDR3: CASSWFQKGNEQYF
V: TRBV12-3/TRBV12-4
J: TRBJ2-7

CDR3: CASSYGDYRRADTQYF
V: TRBV6-2/TRBV6-3
J: TRBJ2-3

CDR3: CASSLALAGGEQFF
V: TRBV7-3
J: TRBJ2-1

CDR3: CASSQDTGGGYEQYF
V: TRBV4-3
J: TRBJ2-7

CDR3: CASSLWNSPDTQYF
V: TRBV7-2
J: TRBJ2-3

CDR3: CASSPVGGRVDTQYF
V: TRBV7-6
J: TRBJ2-3

CDR3: CSAPDKTYEQYF
V: TRBV20-1
J: TRBJ2-7

CDR3: CASRRGLAGNTGELFF
V: TRBV25-1
J: TRBJ2-2

CDR3: CASSLGGLYTEAFF
V: TRBV7-8
J: TRBJ1-1

CDR3: CSVVIQGDSNQPQHF
V: TRBV29-1
J: TRBJ1-5

CDR3: CASSYGTTLGGEQYF
V: TRBV6-5
J: TRBJ2-7